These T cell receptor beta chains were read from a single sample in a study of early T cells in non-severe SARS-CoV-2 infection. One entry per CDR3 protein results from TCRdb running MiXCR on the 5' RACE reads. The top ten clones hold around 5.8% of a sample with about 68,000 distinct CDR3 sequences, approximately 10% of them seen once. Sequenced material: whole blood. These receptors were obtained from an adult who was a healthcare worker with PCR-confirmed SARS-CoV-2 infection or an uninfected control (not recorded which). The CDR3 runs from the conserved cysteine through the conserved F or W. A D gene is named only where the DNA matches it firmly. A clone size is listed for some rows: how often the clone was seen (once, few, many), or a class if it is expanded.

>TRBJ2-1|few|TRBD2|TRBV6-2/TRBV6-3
CAKGLAGGLYNEQFF
TGTGCCAAGGGACTAGCGGGAGGCCTCTACAATGAGCAGTTCTTC
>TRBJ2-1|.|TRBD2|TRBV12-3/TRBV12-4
CASSPEGLAVYSPEYNEQFF
TGTGCCAGCAGTCCCGAGGGACTAGCGGTATATAGCCCTGAGTACAATGAGCAGTTCTTC
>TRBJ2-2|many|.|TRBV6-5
CASSYWNTGELFF
TGTGCCAGCAGTTACTGGAACACCGGGGAGCTGTTTTTT
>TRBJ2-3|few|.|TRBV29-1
CSAGLAYTDTQYF
TGCAGCGCCGGACTGGCTTACACAGATACGCAGTATTTT
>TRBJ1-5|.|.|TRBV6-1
CASRKTRDGIQPQHF
TGTGCCAGCAGGAAGACGAGGGACGGCATTCAGCCCCAGCATTTT
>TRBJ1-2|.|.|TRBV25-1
CASSGIRGYTF
TGTGCCAGCAGTGGGATACGGGGCTACACCTTC
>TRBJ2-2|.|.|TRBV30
CAWNLNRGELFF
TGTGCCTGGAATTTAAACCGCGGGGAGCTGTTTTTT
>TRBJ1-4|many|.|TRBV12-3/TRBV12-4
CASSFRQALNEKLFF
TGTGCCAGCAGCTTCCGACAGGCCCTTAATGAAAAACTGTTTTTT
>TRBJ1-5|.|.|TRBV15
CATSRDGQPQHF
TGTGCCACCAGCAGAGATGGCCAGCCCCAGCATTTT
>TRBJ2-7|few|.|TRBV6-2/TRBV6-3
CASSYLPGTYEQYF
TGTGCCAGCAGTTACCTCCCAGGAACCTACGAGCAGTACTTC
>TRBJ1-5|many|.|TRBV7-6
CASSLGGGIGNQPQHF
TGTGCCAGCAGCTTAGGGGGAGGGATTGGCAATCAGCCCCAGCATTTT
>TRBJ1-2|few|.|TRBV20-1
CSAPKGGANYGYTF
TGCAGTGCTCCTAAGGGAGGTGCTAACTATGGCTACACCTTC
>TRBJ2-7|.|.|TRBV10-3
CATWDGDSYEQYF
TGTGCCACCTGGGACGGCGACTCCTACGAGCAGTACTTC
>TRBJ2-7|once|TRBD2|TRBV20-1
CSAKFLAGEYEQYF
TGCAGTGCTAAATTTTTAGCGGGTGAATACGAGCAGTACTTC
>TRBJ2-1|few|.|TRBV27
CASSLSGPYNEQFF
TGTGCCAGCAGTTTATCGGGGCCCTACAATGAGCAGTTCTTC
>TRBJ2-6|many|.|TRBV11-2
CASSLQEGRPSGANVLTF
TGTGCCAGCAGCTTACAGGAGGGTCGGCCCTCTGGGGCCAACGTCCTGACTTTC
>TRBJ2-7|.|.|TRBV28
CASSPLGAEEIEQYF
TGTGCCAGCAGTCCCCTGGGGGCTGAAGAAATCGAGCAGTACTTC
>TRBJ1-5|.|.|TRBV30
CAWSDRGMDQPQHF
TGTGCCTGGAGTGACCGGGGGATGGATCAGCCCCAGCATTTT
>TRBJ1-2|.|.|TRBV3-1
CASSQGLDSPSTF
TGTGCCAGCAGCCAAGGCCTGGACAGCCCTAGCACCTTC
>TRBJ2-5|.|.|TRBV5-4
CASRHTGDRAQYF
TGTGCCAGCAGACACACGGGGGACCGGGCCCAGTACTTC
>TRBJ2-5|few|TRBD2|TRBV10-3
CAISESGREGETQYF
TGTGCCATCAGTGAGAGCGGGAGGGAAGGAGAGACCCAGTACTTC
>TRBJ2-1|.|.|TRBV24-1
CATSREPNEQFF
TGTGCCACCAGTCGGGAGCCCAATGAGCAGTTCTTC
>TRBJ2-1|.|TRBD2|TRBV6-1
CASMGWASGSIGEQFF
TGTGCCAGCATGGGGTGGGCTAGCGGGAGTATCGGTGAGCAGTTCTTC
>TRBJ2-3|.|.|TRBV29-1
CSVAQGQTDTQYF
TGCAGCGTTGCACAGGGCCAAACAGATACGCAGTATTTT
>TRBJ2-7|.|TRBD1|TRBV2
CASNFDGTGNYEQYF
TGTGCCAGCAACTTTGACGGGACAGGGAACTACGAGCAGTACTTC
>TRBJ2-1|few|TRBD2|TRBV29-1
CSVVLAATYNEQFF
TGCAGCGTTGTGCTAGCGGCTACTTACAATGAGCAGTTCTTC
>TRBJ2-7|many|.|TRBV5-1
CASSFLASYEQYF
TGCGCCAGCAGCTTTCTAGCATCCTACGAGCAGTACTTC
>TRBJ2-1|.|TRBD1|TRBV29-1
CSVGGQGAGLAHNEQFF
TGCAGCGTTGGGGGACAGGGGGCTGGACTAGCCCACAATGAGCAGTTCTTC
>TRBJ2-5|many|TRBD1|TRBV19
CASSSRRGLTETQYF
TGTGCCAGTAGTTCCCGCAGGGGGCTAACAGAGACCCAGTACTTC
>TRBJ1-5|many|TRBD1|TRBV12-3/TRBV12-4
CASSLGQGKPQHF
TGTGCCAGCAGTTTAGGACAGGGTAAGCCCCAGCATTTT
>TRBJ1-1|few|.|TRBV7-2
CASSSWDIRNTEAFF
TGTGCCAGCAGCTCCTGGGACATTAGGAACACTGAAGCTTTCTTT
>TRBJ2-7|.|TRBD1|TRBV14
CASSPRQGFSEQYF
TGTGCCAGCAGCCCGCGACAGGGGTTCTCCGAGCAGTACTTC
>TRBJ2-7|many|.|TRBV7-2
CASSLSSPASYEQYF
TGTGCCAGCAGCTTATCCTCCCCAGCGTCCTACGAGCAGTACTTC
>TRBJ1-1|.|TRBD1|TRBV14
CASTLQGATEAFF
TGTGCCAGCACCCTACAGGGGGCTACTGAAGCTTTCTTT
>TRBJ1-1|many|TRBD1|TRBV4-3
CASSQVSGQGARAFF
TGCGCCAGCAGCCAAGTTAGCGGGCAGGGGGCGCGGGCTTTCTTT
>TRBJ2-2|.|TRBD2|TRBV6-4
CASSSGRAGELFF
TGTGCCAGCAGTAGCGGGAGAGCCGGGGAGCTGTTTTTT
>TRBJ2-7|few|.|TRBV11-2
CASSSLGSYEQYF
TGTGCCAGCAGCTCACTCGGTTCCTACGAGCAGTACTTC
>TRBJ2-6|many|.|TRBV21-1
CASSNSVRYSGANVLTF
TGTGCCAGCAGCAATTCCGTCCGGTACTCTGGGGCCAACGTCCTGACTTTC
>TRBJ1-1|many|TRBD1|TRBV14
CASSQTGTGTEAFF
TGTGCCAGCAGCCAGACAGGGACGGGGACTGAAGCTTTCTTT